This note documents a single TCR beta chain sequence. What it binds is not known. These data originate in a study of glioma-infiltrating T cells. Study-level points and caveats: Non-neoplastic patients had below-expected tissue-blood divergence, while all gliomas exceeded expectation. Tissue and blood shared very few CDR3 sequences.

Using RNA template, CDR3s of TCR alpha and beta were amplified with iRepertoire arm-PCR. Tissue mRNA or PBMC total RNA, roughly 90-400 ng, went into one-step reverse transcription and amplification. Each CDR3 protein gets one entry after TCRdb re-called the multiplex PCR reads with MiXCR. The data hold about 130,000 distinct CDR3 sequences, with approximately 24% observed a single time. CDR3 size: 13 residues. Germline V CDR1 and CDR2: MNHNY, SVGAGI (reference sequence). The V and J ends lost 10 bases and 5 bases respectively, with 15 bases between them. This TCR was recovered from a human donor with low-grade glioma or glioblastoma, undergoing nonglioma brain surgery, or in good health (not recorded which). The chain is built from TRBV6-6 and TRBJ1-5; D gene unclear. Sequencing input: glioma tissue, nonneoplastic brain tissue, or PBMCs (not recorded which). CDR3 protein: CAISHDSYQPQHF. CDR3 bases: TGTGCCATCAGCCATGACTCGTATCAGCCCCAGCATTTT.